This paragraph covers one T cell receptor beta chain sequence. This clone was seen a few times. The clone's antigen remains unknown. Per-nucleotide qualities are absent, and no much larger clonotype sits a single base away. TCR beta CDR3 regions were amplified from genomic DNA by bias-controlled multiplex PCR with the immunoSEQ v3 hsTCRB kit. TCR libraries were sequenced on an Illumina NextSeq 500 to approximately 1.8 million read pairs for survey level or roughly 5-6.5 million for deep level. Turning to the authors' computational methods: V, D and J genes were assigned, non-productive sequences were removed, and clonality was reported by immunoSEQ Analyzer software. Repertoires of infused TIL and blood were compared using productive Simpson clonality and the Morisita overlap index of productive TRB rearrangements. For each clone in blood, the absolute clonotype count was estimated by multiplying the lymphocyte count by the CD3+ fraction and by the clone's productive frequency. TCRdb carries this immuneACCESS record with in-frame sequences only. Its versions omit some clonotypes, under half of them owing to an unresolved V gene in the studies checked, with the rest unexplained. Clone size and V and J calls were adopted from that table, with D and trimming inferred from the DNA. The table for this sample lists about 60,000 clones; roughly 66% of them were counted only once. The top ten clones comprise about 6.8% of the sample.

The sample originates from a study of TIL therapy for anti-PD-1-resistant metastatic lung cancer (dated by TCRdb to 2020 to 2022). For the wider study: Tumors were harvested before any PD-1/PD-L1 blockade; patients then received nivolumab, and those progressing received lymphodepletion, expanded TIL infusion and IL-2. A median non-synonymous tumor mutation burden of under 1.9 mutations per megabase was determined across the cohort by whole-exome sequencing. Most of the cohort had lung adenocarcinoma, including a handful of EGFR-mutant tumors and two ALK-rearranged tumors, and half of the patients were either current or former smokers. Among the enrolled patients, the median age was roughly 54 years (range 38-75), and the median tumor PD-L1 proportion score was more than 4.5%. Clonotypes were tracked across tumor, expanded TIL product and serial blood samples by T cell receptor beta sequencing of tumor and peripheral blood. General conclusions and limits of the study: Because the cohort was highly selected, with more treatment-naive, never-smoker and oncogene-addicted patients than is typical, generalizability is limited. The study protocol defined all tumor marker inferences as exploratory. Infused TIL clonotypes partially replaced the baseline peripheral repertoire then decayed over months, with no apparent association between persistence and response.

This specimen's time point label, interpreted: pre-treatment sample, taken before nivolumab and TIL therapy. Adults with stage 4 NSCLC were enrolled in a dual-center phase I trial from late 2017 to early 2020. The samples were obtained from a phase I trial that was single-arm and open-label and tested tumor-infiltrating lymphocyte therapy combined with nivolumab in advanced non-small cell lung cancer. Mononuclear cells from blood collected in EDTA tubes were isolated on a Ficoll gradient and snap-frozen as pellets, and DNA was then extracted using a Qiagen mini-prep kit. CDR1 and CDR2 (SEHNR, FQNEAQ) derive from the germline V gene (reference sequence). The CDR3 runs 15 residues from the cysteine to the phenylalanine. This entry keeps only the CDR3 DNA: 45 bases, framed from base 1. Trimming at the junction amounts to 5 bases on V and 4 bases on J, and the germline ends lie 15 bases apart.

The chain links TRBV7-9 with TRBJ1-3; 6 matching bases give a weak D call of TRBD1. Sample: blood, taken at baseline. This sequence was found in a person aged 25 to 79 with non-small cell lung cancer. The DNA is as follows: TGTGCCAGCAGCACCTCGGGGGCGAGAGGAAACACCATATATTTT. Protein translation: CASSTSGARGNTIYF.